This T cell receptor beta chain was sequenced during a study of long-term antiretroviral therapy in people with HIV. Researchers ran immunoSEQ v3.0 at survey level. Some clones are missing from TCRdb's copy, which holds only in-frame ones; the method was immunoSEQ multiplex PCR. Altogether under 20,000 clones are present, about 91% being singletons, with the ten largest covering around 9.3%. There are 14 residues in the CDR3. Germline CDR1 is KGHSH and CDR2 is LQKENI. Trimming shortened V by 1 base and J by 9 bases, and 10 bases separated the two germline ends. The clonotype originates from a man aged 60-69 years with HIV. This rearrangement joins TRBV18 to TRBJ1-6; perhaps TRBD1 as D (5 bases). The sample in question was unsorted PBMCs, obtained 0.3 years after starting antiretroviral therapy. The CDR3 DNA follows: TGTGCCAGCTCACCACAGGGGAACGGTTCACCCCTCCACTTT. Translating it yields CASSPQGNGSPLHF.